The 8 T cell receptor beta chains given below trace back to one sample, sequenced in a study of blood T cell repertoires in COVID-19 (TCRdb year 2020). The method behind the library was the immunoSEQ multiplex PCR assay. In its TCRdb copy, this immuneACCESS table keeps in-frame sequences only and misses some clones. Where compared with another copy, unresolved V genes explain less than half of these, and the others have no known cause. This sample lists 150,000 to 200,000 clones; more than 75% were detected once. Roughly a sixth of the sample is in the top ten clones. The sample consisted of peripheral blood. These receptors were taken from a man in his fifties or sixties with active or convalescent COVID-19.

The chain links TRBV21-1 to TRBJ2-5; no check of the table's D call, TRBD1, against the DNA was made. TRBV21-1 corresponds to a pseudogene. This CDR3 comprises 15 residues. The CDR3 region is CASSNSTRYQETQYF. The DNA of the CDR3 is TGTGCCAGCAGCAATTCCACCAGGTACCAAGAGACCCAGTACTTC.

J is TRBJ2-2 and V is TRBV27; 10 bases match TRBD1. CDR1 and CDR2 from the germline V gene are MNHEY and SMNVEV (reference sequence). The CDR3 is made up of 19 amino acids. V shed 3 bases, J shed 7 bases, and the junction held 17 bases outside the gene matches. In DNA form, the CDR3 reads TGTGCCAGCAGTTTCGACCGGCGGACAGGGGGGTTGGGCTTCGGGGAGCTGTTTTTT. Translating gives CASSFDRRTGGLGFGELFF.

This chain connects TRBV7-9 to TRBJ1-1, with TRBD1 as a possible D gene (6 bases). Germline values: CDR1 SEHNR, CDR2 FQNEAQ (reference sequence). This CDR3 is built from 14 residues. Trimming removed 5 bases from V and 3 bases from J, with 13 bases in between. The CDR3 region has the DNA TGTGCCAGCAGCCACAGGGCGCGGGACACTGAAGCTTTCTTT. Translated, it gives CASSHRARDTEAFF.

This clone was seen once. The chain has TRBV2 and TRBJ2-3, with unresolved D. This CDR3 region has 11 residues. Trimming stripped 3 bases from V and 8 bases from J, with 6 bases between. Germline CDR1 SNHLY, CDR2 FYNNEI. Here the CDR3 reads CASSDSPTQYF. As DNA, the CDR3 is TGTGCCAGCAGTGACAGTCCTACGCAGTATTTT. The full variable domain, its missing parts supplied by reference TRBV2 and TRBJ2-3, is EPEVTQTPSHQVTQMGQEVILRCVPISNHLYFYWYRQILGQKVEFLVSFYNNEISEKSEIFDDQFSVERPDGSNFTLKIRSTKLEDSAMYFCASSDSPTQYFGPGTRLTVL.

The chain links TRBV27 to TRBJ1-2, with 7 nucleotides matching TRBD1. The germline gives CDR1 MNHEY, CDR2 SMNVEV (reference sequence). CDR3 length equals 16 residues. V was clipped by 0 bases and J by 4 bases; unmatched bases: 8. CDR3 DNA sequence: TGTGCCAGCAGTTTATCGTCCAGGGGGGTGGGCTATGGCTACACCTTC. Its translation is CASSLSSRGVGYGYTF.

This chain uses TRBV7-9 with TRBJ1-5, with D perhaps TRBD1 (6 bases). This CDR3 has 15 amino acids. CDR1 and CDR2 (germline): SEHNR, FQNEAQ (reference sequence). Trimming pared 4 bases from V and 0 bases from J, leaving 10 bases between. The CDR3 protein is CASSSQQGSNQPQHF. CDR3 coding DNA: TGTGCCAGCAGCTCTCAACAGGGTAGCAATCAGCCCCAGCATTTT.

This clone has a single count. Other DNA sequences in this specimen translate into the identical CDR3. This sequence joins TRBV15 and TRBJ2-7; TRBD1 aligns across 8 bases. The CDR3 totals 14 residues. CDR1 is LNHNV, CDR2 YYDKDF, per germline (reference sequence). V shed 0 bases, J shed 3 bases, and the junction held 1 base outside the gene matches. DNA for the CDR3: TGTGCCACCAGCAGAGACAGGGGGCGCTACGAGCAGTACTTC. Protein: CATSRDRGRYEQYF. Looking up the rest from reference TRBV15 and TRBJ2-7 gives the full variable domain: DAMVIQNPRYQVTQFGKPVTLSCSQTLNHNVMYWYQQKSSQAPKLLFHYYDKDFNNEADTPDNFQSRRPNTSFCFLDIRSPGLGDTAMYLCATSRDRGRYEQYFGPGTRLTVT.

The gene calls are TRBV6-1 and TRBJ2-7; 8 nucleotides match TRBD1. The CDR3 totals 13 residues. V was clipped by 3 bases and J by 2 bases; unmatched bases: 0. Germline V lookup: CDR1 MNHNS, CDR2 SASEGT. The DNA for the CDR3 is TGTGCCAGCAGTGACAGGGGGCCCTACGAGCAGTACTTC. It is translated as CASSDRGPYEQYF.